This T cell receptor (beta chain) emerged from a study of Graves' ophthalmopathy and Graves' hyperthyroidism. Uncontrolled infections, pregnancy, lactation or other autoimmune diseases led to patient exclusion. PBMCs stemmed from under 11 ml of fresh peripheral blood. The TCR beta CDR3 regions underwent amplification from RNA transcripts. HTBI-primed first-round RT-PCR preceded second-round multiplex PCR. In TCRdb, the multiplex PCR reads were re-called with MiXCR into one record per CDR3 protein. The sample contains roughly 400,000 distinct CDR3 sequences, approximately 17% of which appear only once. The ends were cut back, 11 bases at V and 1 base at J, with 14 bases in the middle. Germline V CDR1 and CDR2: SEHNR, FQNEAQ (reference sequence). The length of the CDR3 is 13 residues.

The sample taken for sequencing was peripheral blood. This chain connects TRBV7-9 to TRBJ1-1; D possibly corresponds to TRBD1 (6 bases). The TCR originated in an adult woman with stable Graves' hyperthyroidism. The DNA for the CDR3 is TGTGCCGGGGCGCGGACAGCGAACACTGAAGCTTTCTTT. Amino acids: CAGARTANTEAFF.